This T cell receptor (beta chain) was recovered during a study of CD8 T cells in Susac syndrome. FACS enriched CD8+ TEMRA cells, while bulk CD8+ and CD4+ were negatively isolated. The authors reverse transcribed roughly 0.5 to 1 ug RNA with random hexamers. Amplification of TCR beta CDR3 used immunoSEQ multiplex PCR across 54 Vbeta and 13 Jbeta. TCRdb re-called the immunoSEQ multiplex PCR reads through MiXCR, storing one row per CDR3 protein. The sample has roughly 180,000 distinct CDR3 sequences, approximately 94% seen once. Germline CDR1 reads SGHVS; CDR2 reads FQNEAQ. V lost 3 bases and J lost 6, with 12 bases in between. The CDR3 has 14 amino acids.

This chain connects TRBV7-8 to TRBJ2-1, with a possible D match to TRBD2 (5 bases). The sequenced sample was CD4+ T cells from PBMCs. This TCR derives from a human donor in good health. CDR3 DNA: TGTGCCAGCAGCTTCTTGAGCCGGGGCAATGAGCAGTTCTTC. Its protein product is CASSFLSRGNEQFF.